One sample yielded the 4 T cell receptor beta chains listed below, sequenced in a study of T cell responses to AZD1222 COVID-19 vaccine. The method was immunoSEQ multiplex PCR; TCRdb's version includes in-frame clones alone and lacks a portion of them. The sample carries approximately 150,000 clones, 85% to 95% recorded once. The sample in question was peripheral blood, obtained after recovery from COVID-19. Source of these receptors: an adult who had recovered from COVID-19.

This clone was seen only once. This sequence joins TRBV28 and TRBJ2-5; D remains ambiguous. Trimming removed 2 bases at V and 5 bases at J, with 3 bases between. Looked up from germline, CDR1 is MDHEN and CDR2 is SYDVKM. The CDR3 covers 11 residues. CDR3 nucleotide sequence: TGTGCCAGCAGTTTACGGGAGACCCAGTACTTC. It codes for CASSLRETQYF.

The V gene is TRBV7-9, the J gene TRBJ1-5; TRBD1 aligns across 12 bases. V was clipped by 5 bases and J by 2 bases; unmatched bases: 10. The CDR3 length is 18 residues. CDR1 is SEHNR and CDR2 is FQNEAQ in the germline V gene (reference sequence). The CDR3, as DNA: TGTGCCAGCAGCCGTCCCGGGACAGGGGGCCAGGGCAATCAGCCCCAGCATTTT. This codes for CASSRPGTGGQGNQPQHF.

CDR3 amino acids: CASSFNGLAGGNEQFF. In nucleotides, the CDR3 is TGTGCCAGCAGTTTTAATGGACTAGCGGGGGGGAATGAGCAGTTCTTC. The chain recombines TRBV27 with TRBJ2-1, with 15 bases identical to TRBD2. The CDR3 sequence is 16 residues long. Germline loops: CDR1 MNHEY, CDR2 SMNVEV (reference sequence). Trimming removed 3 bases from V and 7 bases from J; junction bases left unmatched: 4.

CDR3: CASSQGGLAGDQETQYF. The CDR3 coding sequence is TGTGCCAGCAGCCAAGGCGGCCTAGCGGGGGACCAAGAGACCCAGTACTTC. The chain recombines TRBV4-2 with TRBJ2-5; TRBD2 matches at 10 bases. Germline assignment: CDR1 LGHNA and CDR2 YNFKEQ. There are 17 residues in the CDR3. V gave up 1 base and J gave up 0 bases; unmatched junction bases: 5.